What follows are 12 T cell receptor beta chains derived from one specimen sequenced in a study of blood T cell repertoires in COVID-19. TCRdb's table, derived via immunoSEQ multiplex PCR, lists solely in-frame clones and lacks some. Of hundreds of thousands of clones listed, roughly four fifths are singletons. The specimen sequenced was peripheral blood. Every receptor here comes from a woman aged 50 to 65 who had recovered from COVID-19.

The rearrangement links TRBV24-1 to TRBJ2-1; 11 nucleotides align to TRBD2. The CDR3 runs 11 residues. Germline CDR1 is KGHDR and CDR2 is SFDVKD. The CDR3 is CSSGRAYEQFF. For the CDR3, the DNA is TGTAGTAGCGGGAGGGCCTATGAGCAGTTCTTC.

The chain has TRBV5-1 and TRBJ2-7; maybe TRBD2 (7 bases). V gave up 0 bases and J gave up 3 bases, with 13 bases separating them. The CDR3 runs to 15 residues. Germline values: CDR1 SGHRS, CDR2 YFSETQ. The CDR3 reads CASSLEGGLSYEQYF. DNA for the CDR3: TGCGCCAGCAGCTTGGAGGGGGGGCTTAGCTACGAGCAGTACTTC.

This clone was counted a single time. The rearrangement uses TRBV4-3 and TRBJ2-7, with D possibly matching TRBD1 (6 bases). Germline V gene data show CDR1 as LGHNA and CDR2 as YSLEER. CDR3 size: 15 residues. V lost 3 bases and J lost 2, with 14 bases in between. CDR3 sequence (DNA): TGCGCCAGCAGCCATGGTTTGGGGGCTACCTACGAGCAGTACTTC. Translating it yields CASSHGLGATYEQYF.

This clone was detected a few times. This chain uses TRBV4-3 with TRBJ2-6; the D is unclear. There are 16 residues in the CDR3. V lost 3 bases and J 0 bases, leaving 9 bases between the germline ends. Germline V lookup: CDR1 LGHNA, CDR2 YSLEER. The chain's CDR3 is CASSQVDNSGANVLTF. As DNA, the CDR3 is TGCGCCAGCAGCCAGGTCGACAACTCTGGGGCCAACGTCCTGACTTTC.

The chain joins TRBV6-2 or TRBV6-3 to TRBJ1-3, with 8 bases that match TRBD1. J gave up 12 bases and V 2 bases, and 3 bases lay outside the gene matches. The CDR3 contains 12 residues. Germline V gene sequence: CDR1 MNHEY, CDR2 SVGEGT. CDR3 coding DNA: TGTGCCAGCAGTTACCCGGACAGGGTCATATATTTT. Protein: CASSYPDRVIYF.

This clone was recorded a few times. The chain employs TRBV9 and TRBJ2-1; 9 bases are a match to TRBD2. CDR1 and CDR2 from the germline V gene are SGDLS and YYNGEE. The CDR3 contains 16 residues. J lost 3 bases, V lost 0 bases, and 4 bases had no gene match. The CDR3 is CASSVDLREGYNEQFF. In DNA, the CDR3 is TGTGCCAGCAGCGTAGATCTGCGGGAGGGCTACAATGAGCAGTTCTTC.

The chain carries TRBV7-9 and TRBJ2-2, with 7 bases fitting TRBD1. The ends lost 1 base at V and 4 bases at J; junction bases unmatched: 3. Germline V gene data show CDR1 as SEHNR and CDR2 as FQNEAQ (reference sequence). CDR3 length equals 15 residues. In nucleotides, the CDR3 is TGTGCCAGCAGCTTAGTAACAGGGGCCACCGGGGAGCTGTTTTTT. Encoded protein: CASSLVTGATGELFF.

The V gene is TRBV4-1, the J gene TRBJ2-1; 8 positions agree with TRBD1. From germline, CDR1 is MGHRA and CDR2 YSYEKL. Trimming cost V 0 bases and J 5 bases; bases outside gene matches: 6. The CDR3 sequence is 16 residues long. The CDR3 loop is CASSQEDRVPHNEQFF. As DNA, the CDR3 is TGCGCCAGCAGCCAAGAGGACAGGGTACCCCACAATGAGCAGTTCTTC.

This clone was detected ten times or more. The chain is built from TRBV5-1 and TRBJ2-1, with 8 nucleotides matching TRBD1. Germline V gene data show CDR1 as SGHRS and CDR2 as YFSETQ. This CDR3 is built from 15 residues. The V gene end was trimmed by 0 bases and the J gene end by 4 bases; junction bases not matched to a gene: 3. This CDR3 is CASSLGQGWYNEQFF. CDR3 bases: TGCGCCAGCAGCTTGGGACAGGGGTGGTACAATGAGCAGTTCTTC.

A remark on this clone: The same CDR3 also results from other DNA sequences found in this sample. The rearrangement uses TRBV19 and TRBJ2-7; the D gene is possibly TRBD2 (5 bases). Germline V gene sequence: CDR1 LNHDA, CDR2 SQIVND (reference sequence). V was cut by 3 bases and J by 4 bases, with 10 bases left in between. The CDR3 consists of 13 residues. CDR3 DNA sequence: TGTGCCAGTAGTATTACGGGGAGTTACGAGCAGTACTTC. It yields the protein CASSITGSYEQYF.

This chain links TRBV6-5 with TRBJ2-1; 11 nucleotides agree with TRBD2. The CDR3 consists of 15 residues. Germline CDR1 MNHEY, CDR2 SVGAGI. Trimming cost V 7 bases and J 4 bases; bases outside gene matches: 6. In DNA, the CDR3 is TGTGCCAGCAATTCGGGGACTAGCGGATACAATGAGCAGTTCTTC. This gives the protein CASNSGTSGYNEQFF.

The chain employs TRBV7-3 and TRBJ1-1, with unresolved D. The CDR3 is 13 residues long. The ends were cut back, 5 bases at V and 1 base at J, with 8 bases in the middle. Germline-derived CDR1 and CDR2 are SGHTA and FQGTGA. CDR3 in amino acids: CASSITRNTEAFF. CDR3 bases: TGTGCCAGCAGCATTACCAGGAACACTGAAGCTTTCTTT.